These T cell receptor beta chains were read from a single sample in a study of patients and donors after allogeneic stem cell transplantation. Via MiXCR, TCRdb re-called the RT-PCR reads, giving one row per CDR3 protein. The repertoire consists of approximately 200,000 distinct CDR3 sequences, with 38% occurring once and the leading ten covering more than 9%. The sequenced material came from blood, either unsorted or a sorted T cell fraction (not recorded which). The receptors derive from a human donor who was either an allogeneic HSCT recipient or a stem cell or donor lymphocyte infusion donor (not recorded which). It is not recorded whose cells these are; they may come from a transplant donor. Each CDR3 is given with its conserved first and last residue. The D gene is left open where the match is weak. Size is stated for part of the rows, as once, few or many counts, or as a class when the clone is expanded.

cdr3_nt,cdr3_aa,d_call,v_call,cdr3_length,j_call,clone_size
TGTGCCATCAGTTTGACAGGGGGACAAGCTAACTATGGCTACACCTTC,CAISLTGGQANYGYTF,TRBD1,TRBV10-3,16,TRBJ1-2,few
TGTGCCAGCACCCACAGGGGGTCAGGAGTAGAGACCCAGTACTTC,CASTHRGSGVETQYF,TRBD1,TRBV13,15,TRBJ2-5,NA
TGCGCCAGCAGGATAGGCAGGGAAGTGAACACTGAAGCTTTCTTT,CASRIGREVNTEAFF,NA,TRBV4-1,15,TRBJ1-1,NA
TGCAGCGCACGACCGACCGCTGGATACAATGAGCAGTTCTTC,CSARPTAGYNEQFF,NA,TRBV29-1,14,TRBJ2-1,NA
TGTGCCATCAGTGAGTCAGGGGCAGGCGGCACTGAAGCTTTCTTT,CAISESGAGGTEAFF,NA,TRBV10-3,15,TRBJ1-1,NA
TGCAGTGCCGCACCTGTGGGACAGCACCCAGCTAACTATGGCTACACCTTC,CSAAPVGQHPANYGYTF,TRBD1,TRBV20-1,17,TRBJ1-2,NA
TGTGCCAGCAGTGTTGCCGGGACCACGGATCAGACCCAGTACTTC,CASSVAGTTDQTQYF,NA,TRBV25-1,15,TRBJ2-5,few
TGCAGTGCTAGAAACGGGGAGGCTAAAATGCGCGAGCAGTACTTC,CSARNGEAKMREQYF,NA,TRBV20-1,15,TRBJ2-7,NA
TGCGCCAGCAGCTCCCGGACAGGGGAAGAAAAACTGTTTTTT,CASSSRTGEEKLFF,TRBD1,TRBV5-1,14,TRBJ1-4,few
TGTGCCAGCAGTTTAAGGGCCAGCCGGAACGCCCAGCATTTT,CASSLRASRNAQHF,NA,TRBV12-3/TRBV12-4,14,TRBJ1-5,NA
TGTGCCATCAGTCGACAGGAGACCTACAATGAGCAGTTCTTC,CAISRQETYNEQFF,NA,TRBV10-3,14,TRBJ2-1,NA
TGCGCCAGCAGCCAAGATATGGGGGGCACTGAAGCTTTCTTT,CASSQDMGGTEAFF,NA,TRBV4-3,14,TRBJ1-1,few
TGCAGTGCTAGAGTAGGAGGGTATGGCTACACCTTC,CSARVGGYGYTF,NA,TRBV20-1,12,TRBJ1-2,once
TGTGCCACCGAGGGAAATACAGATACGCAGTATTTT,CATEGNTDTQYF,NA,TRBV10-3,12,TRBJ2-3,NA
TGTGCCAGCAGCGCCGGGACAGATGAAAAACTGTTTTTT,CASSAGTDEKLFF,TRBD1,TRBV7-9,13,TRBJ1-4,NA
TGTGCCAGCAGTTTAGTCGCTGGGGGGGAGACCCAGTACTTC,CASSLVAGGETQYF,NA,TRBV12-3/TRBV12-4,14,TRBJ2-5,few
TGTGCCAGCAGCGTAACTTCTAGCGGGGGCACAGATACGCAGTATTTT,CASSVTSSGGTDTQYF,TRBD2,TRBV7-9,16,TRBJ2-3,few
TGTGCCAGCAGCGACGGACAGGCCTATGGCTACACCTTC,CASSDGQAYGYTF,TRBD1,TRBV6-5,13,TRBJ1-2,few
TGTGCCAGCAGGGGGGACAGGGGCTGGGGCACGAATGAGCAGTTCTTC,CASRGDRGWGTNEQFF,TRBD1,TRBV12-3/TRBV12-4,16,TRBJ2-1,NA
TGTGCCAGCAGTTCGACAGGGGAAGGAAATCAGCCCCAGCATTTT,CASSSTGEGNQPQHF,TRBD1,TRBV12-3/TRBV12-4,15,TRBJ1-5,NA
TGCGCCAGCAGCCAAGACCCACGACAGGGGAGGCGCTCACCCCTCCACTTT,CASSQDPRQGRRSPLHF,TRBD1,TRBV4-1,17,TRBJ1-6,NA
TGTGCCAGCAGCAACGAGAAGAACTATGGCTACACCTTC,CASSNEKNYGYTF,NA,TRBV2,13,TRBJ1-2,NA